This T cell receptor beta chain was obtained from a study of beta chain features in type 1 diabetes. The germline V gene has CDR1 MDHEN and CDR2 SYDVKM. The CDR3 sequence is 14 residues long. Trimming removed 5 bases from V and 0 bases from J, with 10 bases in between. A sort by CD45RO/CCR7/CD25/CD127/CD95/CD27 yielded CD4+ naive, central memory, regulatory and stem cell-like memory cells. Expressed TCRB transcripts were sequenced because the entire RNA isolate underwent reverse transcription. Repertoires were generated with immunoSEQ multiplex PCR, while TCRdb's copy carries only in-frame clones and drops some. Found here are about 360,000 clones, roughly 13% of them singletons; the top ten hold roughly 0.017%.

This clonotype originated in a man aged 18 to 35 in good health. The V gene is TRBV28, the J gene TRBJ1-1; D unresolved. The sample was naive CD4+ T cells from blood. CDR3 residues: CASSQPGLNTEAFF. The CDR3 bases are TGTGCCAGCAGTCAGCCAGGCTTGAACACTGAAGCTTTCTTT.